This T cell receptor (beta chain) was identified in a study of shared clonotypes between healthy human individuals. Study-wide points: At large depth, rarefaction still showed sorted-subset sequencing to be incomplete. Against clonotypes common to all four donors, non-shared ones had lower generation probabilities.

Assay: immunoSEQ multiplex PCR; the TCRdb copy retains only in-frame clones and omits some. In the table there are over a million clones, about 80% of which are singletons. The donors were adults (healthy and HIV-negative) with no recent acute infections or vaccinations. Researchers partitioned CD4+ cells into CD45RA+ naive and CD45RA-negative memory subsets. Germline CDR1 SGHAT, CDR2 FQDESV (reference sequence). Germline trimming cut 3 bases from V and 1 base from J; bases unmatched to any gene: 11. This CDR3 region has 18 residues. Turning to this clone: What it binds is unknown.

The chain has TRBV11-1 and TRBJ2-2; 7 nucleotides match TRBD1. Source material: memory CD4+ T cells from PBMCs. The subset is: CD45RA-negative fraction. The origin of this receptor is a man between 18 and 29 years old in good health. Some clones in this sample may be carry-over from other donors' samples. In nucleotides, the CDR3 is TGTGCCAGCAGCTTTCTTACTGGGACAGCTGTGAACACCGGGGAGCTGTTTTTT. Translating gives CASSFLTGTAVNTGELFF.